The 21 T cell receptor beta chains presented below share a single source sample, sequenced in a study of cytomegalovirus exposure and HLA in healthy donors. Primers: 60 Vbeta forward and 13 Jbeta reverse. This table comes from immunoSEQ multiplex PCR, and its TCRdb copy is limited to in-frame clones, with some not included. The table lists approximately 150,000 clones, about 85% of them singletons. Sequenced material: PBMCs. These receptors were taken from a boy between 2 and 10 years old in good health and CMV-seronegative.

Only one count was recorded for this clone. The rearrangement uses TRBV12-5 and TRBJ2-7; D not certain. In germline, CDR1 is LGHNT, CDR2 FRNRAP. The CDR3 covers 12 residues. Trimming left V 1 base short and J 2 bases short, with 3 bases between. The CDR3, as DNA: TGTGCTAGTGGTTTGGCCACCTACGAGCAGTACTTC. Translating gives CASGLATYEQYF.

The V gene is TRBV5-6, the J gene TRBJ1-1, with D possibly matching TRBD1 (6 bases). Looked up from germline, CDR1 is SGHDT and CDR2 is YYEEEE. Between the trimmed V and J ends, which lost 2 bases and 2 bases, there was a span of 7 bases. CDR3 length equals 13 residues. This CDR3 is CASSLQGNTEAFF. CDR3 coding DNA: TGTGCCAGCAGCTTACAGGGAAACACTGAAGCTTTCTTT.

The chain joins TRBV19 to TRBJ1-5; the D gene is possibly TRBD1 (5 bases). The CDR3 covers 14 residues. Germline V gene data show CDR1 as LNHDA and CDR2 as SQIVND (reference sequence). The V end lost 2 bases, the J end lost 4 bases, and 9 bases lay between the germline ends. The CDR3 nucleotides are TGTGCCAGTAGTATAATCAGGGCGAATCAGCCCCAGCATTTT. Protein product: CASSIIRANQPQHF. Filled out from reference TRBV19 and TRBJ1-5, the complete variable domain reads DGGITQSPKYLFRKEGQNVTLSCEQNLNHDAMYWYRQDPGQGLRLIYYSQIVNDFQKGDIAEGYSVSREKKESFPLTVTSAQKNPTAFYLCASSIIRANQPQHFGDGTRLSIL.

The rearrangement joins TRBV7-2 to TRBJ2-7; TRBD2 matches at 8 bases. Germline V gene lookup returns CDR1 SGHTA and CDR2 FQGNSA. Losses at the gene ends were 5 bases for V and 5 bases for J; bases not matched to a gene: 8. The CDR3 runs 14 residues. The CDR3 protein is CASSNRREVDEQYF. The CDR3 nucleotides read TGTGCCAGCAGCAACCGGCGGGAGGTCGACGAGCAGTACTTC.

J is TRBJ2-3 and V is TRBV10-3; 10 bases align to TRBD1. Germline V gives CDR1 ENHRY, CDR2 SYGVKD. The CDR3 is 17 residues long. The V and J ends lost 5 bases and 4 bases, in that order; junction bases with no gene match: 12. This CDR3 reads CAISRNTGTGEPDTQYF. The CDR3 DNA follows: TGTGCCATCAGTCGGAACACCGGGACAGGGGAGCCAGATACGCAGTATTTT.

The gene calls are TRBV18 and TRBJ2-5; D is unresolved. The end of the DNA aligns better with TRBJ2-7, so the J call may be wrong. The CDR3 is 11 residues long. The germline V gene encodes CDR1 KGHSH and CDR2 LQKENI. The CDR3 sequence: CASSPKYEQYF. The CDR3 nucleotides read TGTGCCAGCTCACCAAAATACGAGCAGTACTTC.

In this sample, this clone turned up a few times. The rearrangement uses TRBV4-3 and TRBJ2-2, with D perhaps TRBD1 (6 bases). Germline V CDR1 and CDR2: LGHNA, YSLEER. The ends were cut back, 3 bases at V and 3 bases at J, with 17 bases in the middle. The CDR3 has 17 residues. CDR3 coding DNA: TGCGCCAGCAGCCATGACATGGTCAGGGGATACACCGGGGAGCTGTTTTTT. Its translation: CASSHDMVRGYTGELFF.

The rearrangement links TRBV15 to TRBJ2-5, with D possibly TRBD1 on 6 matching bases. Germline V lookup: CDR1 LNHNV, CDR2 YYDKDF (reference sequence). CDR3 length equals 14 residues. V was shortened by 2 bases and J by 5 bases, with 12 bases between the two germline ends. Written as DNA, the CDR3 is TGTGCCACCAGCAGATTCGGACAGAGGGAGACCCAGTACTTC. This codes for CATSRFGQRETQYF. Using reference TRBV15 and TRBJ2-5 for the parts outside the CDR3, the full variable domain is DAMVIQNPRYQVTQFGKPVTLSCSQTLNHNVMYWYQQKSSQAPKLLFHYYDKDFNNEADTPDNFQSRRPNTSFCFLDIRSPGLGDTAMYLCATSRFGQRETQYFGPGTRLLVL.

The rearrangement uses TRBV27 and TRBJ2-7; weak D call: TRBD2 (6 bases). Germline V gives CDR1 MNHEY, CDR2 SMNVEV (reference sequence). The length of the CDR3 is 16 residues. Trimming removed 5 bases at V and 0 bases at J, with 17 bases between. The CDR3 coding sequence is TGTGCCAGCAGTAGTACTAGCCCCACACTCTCCTACGAGCAGTACTTC. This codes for CASSSTSPTLSYEQYF.

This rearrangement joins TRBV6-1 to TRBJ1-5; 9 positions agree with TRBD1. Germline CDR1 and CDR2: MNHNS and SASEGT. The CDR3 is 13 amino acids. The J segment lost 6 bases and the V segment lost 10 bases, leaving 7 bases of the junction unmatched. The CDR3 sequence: CATGTGPSQPQHF. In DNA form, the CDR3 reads TGTGCCACCGGGACAGGGCCTTCTCAGCCCCAGCATTTT.

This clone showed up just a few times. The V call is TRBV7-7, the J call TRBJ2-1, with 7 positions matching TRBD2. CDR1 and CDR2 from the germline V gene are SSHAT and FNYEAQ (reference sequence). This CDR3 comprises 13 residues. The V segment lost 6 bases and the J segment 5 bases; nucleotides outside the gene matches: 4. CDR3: CASSSLADNEQFF. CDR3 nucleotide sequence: TGTGCCAGCAGTTCCCTAGCGGACAATGAGCAGTTCTTC.

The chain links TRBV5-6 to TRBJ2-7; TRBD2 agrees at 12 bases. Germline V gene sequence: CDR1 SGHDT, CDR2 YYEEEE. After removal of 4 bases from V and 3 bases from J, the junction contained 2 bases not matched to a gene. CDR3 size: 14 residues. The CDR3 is CASSPSGGVYEQYF. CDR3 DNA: TGTGCCAGCAGCCCTAGCGGGGGGGTCTACGAGCAGTACTTC.

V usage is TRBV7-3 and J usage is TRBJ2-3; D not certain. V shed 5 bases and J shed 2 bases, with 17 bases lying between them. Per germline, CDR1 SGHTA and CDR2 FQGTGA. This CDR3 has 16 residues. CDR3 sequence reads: CASSHHTEDNTDTQYF. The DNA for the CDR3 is TGTGCCAGCAGCCACCATACAGAAGACAACACAGATACGCAGTATTTT.

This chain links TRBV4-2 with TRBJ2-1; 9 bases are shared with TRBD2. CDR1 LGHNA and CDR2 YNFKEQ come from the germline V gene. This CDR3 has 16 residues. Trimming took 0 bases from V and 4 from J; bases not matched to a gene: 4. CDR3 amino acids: CASSQDVAGAYNEQFF. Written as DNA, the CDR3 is TGTGCCAGCAGCCAAGATGTAGCGGGGGCGTACAATGAGCAGTTCTTC.

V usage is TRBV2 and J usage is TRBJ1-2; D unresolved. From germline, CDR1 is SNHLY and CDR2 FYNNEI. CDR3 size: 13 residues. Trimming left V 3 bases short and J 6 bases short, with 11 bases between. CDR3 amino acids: CASSDREWNGYTF. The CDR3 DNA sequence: TGTGCCAGCAGTGATCGGGAATGGAATGGCTACACCTTC.

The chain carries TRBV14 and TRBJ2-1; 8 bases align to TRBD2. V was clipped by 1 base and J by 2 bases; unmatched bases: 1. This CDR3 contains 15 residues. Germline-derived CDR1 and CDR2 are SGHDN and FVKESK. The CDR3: CASSQAGLAYNEQFF. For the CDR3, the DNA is TGTGCCAGCAGCCAAGCGGGACTAGCCTACAATGAGCAGTTCTTC.

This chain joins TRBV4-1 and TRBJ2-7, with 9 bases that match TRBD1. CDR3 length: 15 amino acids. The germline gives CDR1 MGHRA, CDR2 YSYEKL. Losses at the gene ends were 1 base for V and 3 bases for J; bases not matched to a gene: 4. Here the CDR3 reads CASSQVGTGIYEQYF. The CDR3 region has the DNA TGCGCCAGCAGCCAAGTCGGGACAGGGATCTACGAGCAGTACTTC.

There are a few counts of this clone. CDR3 protein: CASSLAPGSDSPLHF. In DNA, the CDR3 is TGTGCCAGCAGCTTGGCCCCAGGGTCGGACTCACCCCTCCACTTT. The chain employs TRBV5-6 and TRBJ1-6; possible D gene TRBD1, 5 bases. The V end lost 0 bases, the J end lost 10 bases, and 14 bases lay between the germline ends. Looked up from germline, CDR1 is SGHDT and CDR2 is YYEEEE. The CDR3 loop spans 15 amino acids.

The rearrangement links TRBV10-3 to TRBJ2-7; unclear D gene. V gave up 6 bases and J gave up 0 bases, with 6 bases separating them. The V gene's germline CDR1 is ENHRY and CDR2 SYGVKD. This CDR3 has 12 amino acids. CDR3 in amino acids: CAISRNSYEQYF. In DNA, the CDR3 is TGTGCCATCAGCAGGAACTCCTACGAGCAGTACTTC.

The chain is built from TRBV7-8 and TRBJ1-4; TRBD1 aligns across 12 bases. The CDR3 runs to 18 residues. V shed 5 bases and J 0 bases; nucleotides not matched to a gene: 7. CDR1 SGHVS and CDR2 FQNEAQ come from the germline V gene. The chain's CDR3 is CASSPQGTGGPTNEKLFF. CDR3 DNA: TGTGCCAGCAGCCCCCAGGGGACAGGGGGCCCAACTAATGAAAAACTGTTTTTT.

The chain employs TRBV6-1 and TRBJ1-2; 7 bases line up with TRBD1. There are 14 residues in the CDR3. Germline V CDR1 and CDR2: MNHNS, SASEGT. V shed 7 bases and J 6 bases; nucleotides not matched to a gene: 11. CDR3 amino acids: CASTKGAGGNGYTF. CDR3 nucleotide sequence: TGTGCCAGCACCAAGGGGGCAGGGGGTAATGGCTACACCTTC.